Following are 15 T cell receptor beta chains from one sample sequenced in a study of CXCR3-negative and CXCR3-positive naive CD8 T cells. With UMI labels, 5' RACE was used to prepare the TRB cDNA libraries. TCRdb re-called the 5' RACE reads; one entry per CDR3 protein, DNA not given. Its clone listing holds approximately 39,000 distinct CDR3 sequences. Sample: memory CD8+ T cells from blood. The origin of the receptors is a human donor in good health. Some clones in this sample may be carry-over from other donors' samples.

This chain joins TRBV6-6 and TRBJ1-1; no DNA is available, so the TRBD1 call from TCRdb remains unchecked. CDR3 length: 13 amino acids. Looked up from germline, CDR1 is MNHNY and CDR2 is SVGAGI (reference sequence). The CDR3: CASSPATPSEAFF.

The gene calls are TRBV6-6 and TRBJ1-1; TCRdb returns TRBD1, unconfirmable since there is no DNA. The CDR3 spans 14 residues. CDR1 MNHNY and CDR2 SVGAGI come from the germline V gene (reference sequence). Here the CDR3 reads CASSYGTEYTEAFF.

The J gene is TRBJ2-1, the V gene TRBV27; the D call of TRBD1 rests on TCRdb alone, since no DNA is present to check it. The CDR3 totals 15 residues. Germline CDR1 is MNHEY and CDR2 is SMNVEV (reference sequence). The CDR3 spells CASSSGGAPYNEQFF.

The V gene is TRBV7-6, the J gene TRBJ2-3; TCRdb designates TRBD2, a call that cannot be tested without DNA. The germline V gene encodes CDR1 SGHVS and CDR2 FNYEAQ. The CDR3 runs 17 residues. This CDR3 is CASSLPGLTIGTDTQYF. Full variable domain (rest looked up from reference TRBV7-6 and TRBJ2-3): GAGVSQSPRYKVTKRGQDVALRCDPISGHVSLYWYRQALGQGPEFLTYFNYEAQQDKSGLPNDRFSAERPEGSISTLTIQRTEQRDSAMYRCASSLPGLTIGTDTQYFGPGTRLTVL.

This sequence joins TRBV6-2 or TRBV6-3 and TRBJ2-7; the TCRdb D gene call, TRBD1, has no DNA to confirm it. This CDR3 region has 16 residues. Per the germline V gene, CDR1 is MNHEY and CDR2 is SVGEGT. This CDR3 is CASSSYQGRSSYEQYF.

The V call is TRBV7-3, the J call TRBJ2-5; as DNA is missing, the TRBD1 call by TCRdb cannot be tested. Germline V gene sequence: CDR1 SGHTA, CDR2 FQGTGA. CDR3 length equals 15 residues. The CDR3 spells CASSLAGQSRETQYF.

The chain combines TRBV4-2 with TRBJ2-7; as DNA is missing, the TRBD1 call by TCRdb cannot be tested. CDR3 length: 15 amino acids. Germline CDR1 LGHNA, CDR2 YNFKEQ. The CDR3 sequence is CASSQGAGVAYEQYF.

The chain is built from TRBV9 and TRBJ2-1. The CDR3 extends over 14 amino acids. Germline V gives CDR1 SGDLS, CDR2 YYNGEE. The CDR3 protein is CATSAQGLGNEQFF. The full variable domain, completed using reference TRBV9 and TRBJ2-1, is DSGVTQTPKHLITATGQRVTLRCSPRSGDLSVYWYQQSLDQGLQFLIQYYNGEERAKGNILERFSAQQFPDLHSELNLSSLELGDSALYFCATSAQGLGNEQFFGPGTRLTVL.

The CDR3 reads CSVDNIRESTDTQYF. The chain has TRBV29-1 and TRBJ2-3. Germline loops: CDR1 SQVTM, CDR2 ANQGSEA. CDR3 length: 15 residues.

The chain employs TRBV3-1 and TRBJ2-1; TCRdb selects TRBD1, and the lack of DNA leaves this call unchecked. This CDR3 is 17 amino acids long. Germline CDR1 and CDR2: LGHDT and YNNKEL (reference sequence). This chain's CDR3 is CASSQEIRQGIYNEQFF.

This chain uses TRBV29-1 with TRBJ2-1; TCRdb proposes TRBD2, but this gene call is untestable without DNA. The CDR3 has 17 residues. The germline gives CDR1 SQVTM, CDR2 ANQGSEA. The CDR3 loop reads CSVKGLAGGPLYNEQFF.

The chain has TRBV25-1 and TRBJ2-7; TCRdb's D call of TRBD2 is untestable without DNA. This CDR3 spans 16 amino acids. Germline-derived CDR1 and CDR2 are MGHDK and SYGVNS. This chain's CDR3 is CASSDGDGSGWGEQYF.

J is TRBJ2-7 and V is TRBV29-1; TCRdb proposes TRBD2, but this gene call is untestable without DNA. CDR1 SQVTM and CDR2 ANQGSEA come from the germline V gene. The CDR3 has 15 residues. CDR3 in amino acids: CSVEDYTSGSYEQYF.

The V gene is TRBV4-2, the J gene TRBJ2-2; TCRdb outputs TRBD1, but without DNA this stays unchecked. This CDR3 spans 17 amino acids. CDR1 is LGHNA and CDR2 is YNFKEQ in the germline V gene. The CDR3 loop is CASSQDSGTGATGELFF.

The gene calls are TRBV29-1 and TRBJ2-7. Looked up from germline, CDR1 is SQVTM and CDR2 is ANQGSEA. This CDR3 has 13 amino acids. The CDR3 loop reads CSVVQDGSYEQYF.